The entry below describes one T cell receptor beta chain. Its antigen is undetermined. Relative to the germline gene, one junction end is altered; a read error may explain this. This record comes from a study of identical twins. Notes on the study in general: For out-of-frame beta sequences, excess twin sharing was weaker.

It was template switching that added a universal primer site, and there were unique molecular identifiers on the cDNA. TCRdb ran MiXCR on the 5' RACE reads and lists one entry per CDR3 protein. The sample yields about 450,000 distinct CDR3 sequences, roughly 20% seen once. The CDR3 spans 15 residues. In germline, CDR1 is LNHDA, CDR2 SQIVND (reference sequence). The chain uses TRBV19 and TRBJ1-2; perhaps TRBD1 as D (5 bases). Sequencing was carried out using naive T cells sorted from blood. The receptor's source is a man between 45 and 60 years old in good health. The CDR3 nucleotides read TGTGCCAGTAGTATTGGGGGAACGGGGAACTATGGCTACCCCTTC. It is translated as CASSIGGTGNYGYPF.